This T cell receptor beta chain was sequenced for a study of cytomegalovirus exposure and HLA in healthy donors. Study overall: Earlier, 100 million to 130 million unique TCR beta sequences were recovered from roughly 200 million T cells by an analysis.

Primers included in the PCR were 60 Vbeta and 13 Jbeta primers. Some clones are missing from TCRdb's copy, which holds only in-frame ones; the method was immunoSEQ multiplex PCR. In the table there are 110,000 to 150,000 clones, approximately 73% of which are singletons. A word on this clone: Antigen unknown.

Findings of the study overall: Later on, an analysis showed TCR association rates differing by HLA locus, with DRB1 the most and HLA-C the fewest. Per published accounts, TCR beta sequences correctly predicted the HLA-A and HLA-B alleles of most subjects. Researchers reported in a later analysis that a missense DCLRE1C variant was tied to TCR beta V- and J-gene trimming.

This CDR3 is built from 13 residues. The V gene end was trimmed by 6 bases and the J gene end by 7 bases; junction bases not matched to a gene: 7. CDR1 is MNHEY and CDR2 is SVGAGI in the germline V gene. This TCR was recovered from a woman in her thirties or forties in good health and CMV-seronegative. This sequence joins TRBV6-5 and TRBJ2-5; 8 nucleotides agree with TRBD2. The sample comprised PBMCs. The CDR3 coding sequence is TGTGCCAGCAGGGCCGGGGGGGCGATGACCCAGTACTTC. It specifies CASRAGGAMTQYF.